The 24 T cell receptor beta chains below all came from one sample that was sequenced in a study of T cell changes during pregnancy in multiple sclerosis. TCRdb's table, derived via immunoSEQ multiplex PCR, lists solely in-frame clones and lacks some. The sample includes over 10,000 clones, around nine tenths of them seen just once. Sequencing was performed on CD8+ T cells from peripheral blood mononuclear cells, taken in the first trimester of pregnancy. The receptors come from a female donor with multiple sclerosis, enrolled in a pregnancy study.

The chain links TRBV28 to TRBJ2-2, with a tentative D call TRBD1 (6 bases). The length of the CDR3 is 17 residues. Germline V gene lookup returns CDR1 MDHEN and CDR2 SYDVKM. Trimming took off 1 base at V and 5 bases at J, with 17 bases between the two ends. CDR3 sequence: CASSLSPGQWGTGELFF. Written as DNA, the CDR3 is TGTGCCAGCAGTTTATCCCCTGGACAGTGGGGGACCGGGGAGCTGTTTTTT.

V is TRBV28 and J is TRBJ2-7; 9 positions agree with TRBD1. CDR3 length equals 14 residues. The V gene end was trimmed by 5 bases and the J gene end by 4 bases; junction bases not matched to a gene: 6. Germline V gene data show CDR1 as MDHEN and CDR2 as SYDVKM. CDR3 nucleotides: TGTGCCAGCAGTACCGGGACAGGGAGGTACGAGCAGTACTTC. Amino acid sequence: CASSTGTGRYEQYF.

The rearrangement uses TRBV2 and TRBJ2-2; no clear D gene. This CDR3 spans 14 amino acids. Trimming shortened V by 2 bases and J by 6 bases, and 10 bases separated the two germline ends. CDR1 and CDR2 from the germline V gene are SNHLY and FYNNEI. This chain's CDR3 is CASSETEQPGELFF. CDR3 DNA sequence: TGTGCCAGCAGTGAAACTGAGCAACCCGGGGAGCTGTTTTTT.

The genes are TRBV4-1 and TRBJ1-2, with D perhaps TRBD1 (5 bases). The CDR3 sequence is 14 residues long. The germline V gene has CDR1 MGHRA and CDR2 YSYEKL. The ends were cut back, 4 bases at V and 4 bases at J, with 13 bases in the middle. CDR3 in amino acids: CASSPNQGPYGYTF. CDR3 in DNA: TGCGCCAGCAGCCCGAACCAGGGCCCCTATGGCTACACCTTC.

The genes are TRBV6-4 and TRBJ2-3, with 8 bases lining up with TRBD2. The CDR3 sequence is 15 residues long. From germline, CDR1 is MRHNA and CDR2 SNTAGT. V lost 0 bases to trimming and J lost 1 base; unmatched junction nucleotides: 0. CDR3 nucleotide sequence: TGTGCCAGCAGTGACTCGCGGGGGGGCACAGATACGCAGTATTTT. Protein: CASSDSRGGTDTQYF.

The J gene is TRBJ2-2, the V gene TRBV4-1, with TRBD1 as a possible D gene (7 bases). The CDR3 length is 16 residues. Germline V gene lookup returns CDR1 MGHRA and CDR2 YSYEKL. V was trimmed by 1 base and J by 6 bases, leaving 15 bases between them. CDR3 sequence: CASSQAPGGPPGELFF. The CDR3 region has the DNA TGCGCCAGCAGCCAAGCTCCAGGGGGGCCCCCCGGGGAGCTGTTTTTT.

The table lists this clone with a few counts. The chain uses TRBV6-4 and TRBJ2-2; D is unresolved. Germline CDR1 MRHNA, CDR2 SNTAGT. The ends were cut back, 2 bases at V and 6 bases at J, with 7 bases in the middle. The CDR3 is 13 amino acids. The CDR3: CASSDRFSGELFF. As DNA, the CDR3 is TGTGCCAGCAGTGACCGTTTTTCCGGGGAGCTGTTTTTT.

The chain is built from TRBV4-1 and TRBJ2-7, with D possibly matching TRBD1 (7 bases). The CDR3 consists of 14 residues. V dropped 3 bases and J dropped 4 bases, with 13 bases sitting between them. Germline values: CDR1 MGHRA, CDR2 YSYEKL. The CDR3 sequence is CASSQAGQKYEQYF. The CDR3 DNA is TGCGCCAGCAGCCAGGCGGGACAGAAGTACGAGCAGTACTTC.

This chain links TRBV18 with TRBJ2-1, with TRBD1 matching over 8 bases. The V segment lost 6 bases and the J segment 2 bases; nucleotides outside the gene matches: 12. Germline lookup yields CDR1 KGHSH and CDR2 LQKENI. The CDR3 has 17 residues. CDR3 amino acids: CASSPGFSDRAYNEQFF. CDR3 sequence (DNA): TGTGCCAGCTCGCCCGGGTTCTCGGACAGGGCCTACAATGAGCAGTTCTTC.

The rearrangement uses TRBV4-3 and TRBJ1-5, with 7 bases identical to TRBD1. V was pared by 2 bases and J by 2 bases, with 6 bases of the junction left unmatched. Germline V gene data show CDR1 as LGHNA and CDR2 as YSLEER. The CDR3 loop spans 16 amino acids. CDR3 DNA: TGCGCCAGCAGCCAAACAGGGGAAGGGGGCAATCAGCCCCAGCATTTT. Its protein is CASSQTGEGGNQPQHF.

The genes are TRBV5-1 and TRBJ2-7; D is undetermined. The CDR3 length is 14 residues. The ends were cut back, 4 bases at V and 3 bases at J, with 14 bases in the middle. Germline loops: CDR1 SGHRS, CDR2 YFSETQ. CDR3 in DNA: TGCGCCAGCAGCCCCCTAGACTCTGGCTACGAGCAGTACTTC. Translation: CASSPLDSGYEQYF.

The chain recombines TRBV7-6 with TRBJ1-1, with D tentatively TRBD1 (6 bases). The length of the CDR3 is 12 residues. V lost 4 bases and J lost 5, with 8 bases in between. Germline-derived CDR1 and CDR2 are SGHVS and FNYEAQ. The DNA for the CDR3 is TGTGCCAGCAGCTCCCAGGGGACTGAAGCTTTCTTT. The encoded protein is CASSSQGTEAFF.

The rearrangement links TRBV28 to TRBJ1-5; a possible D gene is TRBD1 (6 bases). Germline values: CDR1 MDHEN, CDR2 SYDVKM. This CDR3 spans 17 amino acids. V was clipped by 6 bases and J by 2 bases, with 20 bases between them. CDR3 in DNA: TGTGCCAGCAGCACCCTACAGGGAAGATATGGCAATCAGCCCCAGCATTTT. Translation gives CASSTLQGRYGNQPQHF. Together with reference TRBV28 and TRBJ1-5, the CDR3 gives the full variable domain: DVKVTQSSRYLVKRTGEKVFLECVQDMDHENMFWYRQDPGLGLRLIYFSYDVKMKEKGDIPEGYSVSREKKERFSLILESASTNQTSMYLCASSTLQGRYGNQPQHFGDGTRLSIL.

This clone is termed medium-sized (0.01 to 0.1%). This chain links TRBV4-1 with TRBJ1-6; D is perhaps TRBD1 (5 bases). The ends were cut back, 0 bases at V and 4 bases at J, with 13 bases in the middle. The CDR3 is 17 amino acids. Germline-derived CDR1 and CDR2 are MGHRA and YSYEKL. The CDR3 region is CASSQDSTAGYNSPLHF. Written as DNA, the CDR3 is TGCGCCAGCAGCCAAGATTCCACGGCAGGGTATAATTCACCCCTCCACTTT.

The chain carries TRBV11-2 and TRBJ1-6; TRBD1 aligns across 7 bases. Germline CDR1 is SGHAT and CDR2 is FQNNGV. The V segment lost 5 bases and the J segment 0 bases; nucleotides outside the gene matches: 10. The CDR3 covers 18 residues. The CDR3 spells CASSPWTGPSSYNSPLHF. In DNA, the CDR3 is TGTGCCAGCAGCCCGTGGACAGGCCCAAGCTCCTATAATTCACCCCTCCACTTT.

J is TRBJ2-7 and V is TRBV27; TRBD1 is a possible D gene (5 bases). CDR1 is MNHEY and CDR2 is SMNVEV in the germline V gene (reference sequence). Trimming shortened V by 7 bases and J by 3 bases, and 13 bases separated the two germline ends. The CDR3 is 13 amino acids. CDR3 sequence: CASKGQDNYEQYF. The CDR3 region has the DNA TGTGCCAGCAAAGGGCAGGACAACTACGAGCAGTACTTC.

This chain uses TRBV28 with TRBJ2-7; 7 bases line up with TRBD2. CDR3 size: 15 residues. Germline V lookup: CDR1 MDHEN, CDR2 SYDVKM. The trim removed 5 bases at V and 2 bases at J, leaving 9 bases unmatched. The CDR3 is CASSRLGGTTYEQYF. The CDR3 region has the DNA TGTGCCAGCAGTCGACTCGGGGGGACGACCTACGAGCAGTACTTC.

J is TRBJ2-5 and V is TRBV27; tentative D call: TRBD1 (6 bases). Per germline, CDR1 MNHEY and CDR2 SMNVEV (reference sequence). The CDR3 length is 16 residues. Trimming removed 0 bases from V and 4 bases from J, with 15 bases in between. CDR3 loop: CASSLSPGARVETQYF. The CDR3 DNA is TGTGCCAGCAGTTTATCCCCAGGGGCTCGCGTAGAGACCCAGTACTTC.

The chain joins TRBV5-1 to TRBJ2-3; a weak D match, TRBD2 (6 bases). The CDR3 has 18 residues. V was clipped by 3 bases and J by 1 base, with 21 bases between them. Germline CDR1 and CDR2: SGHRS and YFSETQ. The CDR3 DNA sequence: TGCGCCAGCAGCTGGGGGGTGGCCAGTGTGGTGGGCACAGATACGCAGTATTTT. Translated, it gives CASSWGVASVVGTDTQYF. Together with reference TRBV5-1 and TRBJ2-3, the CDR3 gives the full variable domain: KAGVTQTPRYLIKTRGQQVTLSCSPISGHRSVSWYQQTPGQGLQFLFEYFSETQRNKGNFPGRFSGRQFSNSRSEMNVSTLELGDSALYLCASSWGVASVVGTDTQYFGPGTRLTVL.

The chain is built from TRBV7-2 and TRBJ2-1, with 7 bases that match TRBD2. CDR3 length: 12 amino acids. Germline CDR1 and CDR2: SGHTA and FQGNSA. V shed 6 bases and J 12 bases; nucleotides not matched to a gene: 8. CDR3 protein: CASSFDPGGQFF. DNA of the CDR3: TGTGCCAGCAGTTTCGACCCGGGGGGGCAGTTCTTC. Full variable domain (rest looked up from reference TRBV7-2 and TRBJ2-1): GAGVSQSPSNKVTEKGKDVELRCDPISGHTALYWYRQSLGQGLEFLIYFQGNSAPDKSGLPSDRFSAERTGGSVSTLTIQRTQQEDSAVYLCASSFDPGGQFFGPGTRLTVL.

This rearrangement joins TRBV9 to TRBJ1-4; no definite D call. Germline V lookup: CDR1 SGDLS, CDR2 YYNGEE. This CDR3 comprises 14 residues. The V end was cut by 2 bases, the J end by 8 bases, with 13 bases between. The CDR3: CASSVGYSGEKLFF. The CDR3 nucleotides read TGTGCCAGCAGCGTCGGATACAGTGGGGAAAAACTGTTTTTT.

The chain joins TRBV9 to TRBJ1-1; D gene unclear. The germline gives CDR1 SGDLS, CDR2 YYNGEE. V gave up 4 bases and J gave up 2 bases, with 9 bases separating them. This CDR3 region has 13 residues. The CDR3 DNA reads TGTGCCAGCAGCATGGGAGCCAACACTGAAGCTTTCTTT. Translation gives CASSMGANTEAFF. Full variable domain (rest looked up from reference TRBV9 and TRBJ1-1): DSGVTQTPKHLITATGQRVTLRCSPRSGDLSVYWYQQSLDQGLQFLIQYYNGEERAKGNILERFSAQQFPDLHSELNLSSLELGDSALYFCASSMGANTEAFFGQGTRLTVV.

The chain uses TRBV7-9 and TRBJ1-2; D is unclear. Germline V gene sequence: CDR1 SEHNR, CDR2 FQNEAQ (reference sequence). Between the trimmed V and J ends, which lost 0 bases and 3 bases, there was a span of 11 bases. The CDR3 covers 15 residues. CDR3 DNA: TGTGCCAGCAGCTTAGCGGAGGGTGTATACTATGGCTACACCTTC. The encoded protein is CASSLAEGVYYGYTF.

The chain combines TRBV27 with TRBJ2-3; no definite D call. The CDR3 runs 19 residues. V dropped 0 bases and J dropped 1 base, with 20 bases sitting between them. Looked up from germline, CDR1 is MNHEY and CDR2 is SMNVEV (reference sequence). The CDR3 here is CASSLSPSRLVYRTDTQYF. CDR3 in DNA: TGTGCCAGCAGTTTATCGCCTAGTCGGCTGGTATATCGCACAGATACGCAGTATTTT.